The 14 T cell receptor beta chains given below trace back to one sample, sequenced in a study of cytomegalovirus exposure and HLA in healthy donors. Clones were sequenced by immunoSEQ multiplex PCR, and TCRdb holds only the in-frame ones, with some missing. The repertoire holds about 130,000 clones, roughly 87% seen once, with more than 0.95% in the top ten. The sequencing sample was made of PBMCs. Receptors originate from a woman younger than 30 in good health and CMV-seronegative.

This clone was counted between two and nine times. CDR3 nucleotides: TGTGCCAGCATCATTAACTATGGCTACACCTTC. Translation: CASIINYGYTF. The chain couples TRBV6-1 to TRBJ1-2; no reliable D call. V was cut by 7 bases and J by 1 base, with 4 bases left in between. CDR1 and CDR2 (germline): MNHNS, SASEGT. There are 11 residues in the CDR3.

The rearrangement uses TRBV11-3 and TRBJ2-3; D is uncertain. The CDR3 covers 14 residues. V lost 1 base and J 4 bases, leaving 9 bases between the germline ends. The germline CDR1 and CDR2 sequences are SGHNT and YENEEA. CDR3 protein: CASSLASLSDTQYF. Written as DNA, the CDR3 is TGTGCCAGCAGCTTAGCTTCCCTATCAGATACGCAGTATTTT.

The rearrangement joins TRBV5-1 to TRBJ1-4; the D gene is possibly TRBD1 (5 bases). The CDR3 length is 14 residues. V was cut by 2 bases and J by 6 bases, with 11 bases left in between. The germline gives CDR1 SGHRS, CDR2 YFSETQ. The CDR3 bases are TGCGCCAGCAGCTTCGGGGGGAGGGATGAAAAACTGTTTTTT. This encodes CASSFGGRDEKLFF.

This chain links TRBV6-1 with TRBJ2-7, with D possibly TRBD1 on 6 matching bases. The CDR3 sequence is 15 residues long. Germline values: CDR1 MNHNS, CDR2 SASEGT. V was pared by 1 base and J by 4 bases, with 14 bases between. The CDR3 DNA follows: TGTGCCAGCAGTGAAGGGCCGGGGCAGGGGTACGAGCAGTACTTC. Protein sequence: CASSEGPGQGYEQYF.

This chain joins TRBV6-5 and TRBJ1-1, with 7 bases lining up with TRBD1. The germline CDR1 and CDR2 sequences are MNHEY and SVGAGI. CDR3 size: 15 residues. V was pared by 6 bases and J by 3 bases, with 10 bases of the junction left unmatched. Written as DNA, the CDR3 is TGTGCCAGCAGGTCGGCGGGACAGACCTACACTGAAGCTTTCTTT. Translating it yields CASRSAGQTYTEAFF.

This chain uses TRBV5-6 with TRBJ2-3, with TRBD2 matching over 15 bases. The germline gives CDR1 SGHDT, CDR2 YYEEEE. The CDR3 consists of 17 residues. J lost 3 bases, V lost 4 bases, and 6 bases had no gene match. CDR3 loop: CASSLGLAGGWTDTQYF. In nucleotides, the CDR3 is TGTGCCAGCAGCCTAGGACTAGCGGGGGGGTGGACAGATACGCAGTATTTT. Based on the CDR3 plus reference TRBV5-6 and TRBJ2-3, the full variable domain is DAGVTQSPTHLIKTRGQQVTLRCSPKSGHDTVSWYQQALGQGPQFIFQYYEEEERQRGNFPDRFSGHQFPNYSSELNVNALLLGDSALYLCASSLGLAGGWTDTQYFGPGTRLTVL.

V gene TRBV6-6 combines with J gene TRBJ1-5, with D perhaps TRBD1 (5 bases). Germline V gene sequence: CDR1 MNHNY, CDR2 SVGAGI (reference sequence). The CDR3 length is 13 residues. V was clipped by 6 bases and J by 5 bases, with 11 bases between them. The CDR3 nucleotides are TGTGCCAGCAGATCCCGGGGGGATCAGCCCCAGCATTTT. It codes for CASRSRGDQPQHF.

The chain links TRBV19 to TRBJ1-2, with 7 bases aligning to TRBD1. Germline assignment: CDR1 LNHDA and CDR2 SQIVND (reference sequence). V lost 3 bases, J lost 0 bases, and 4 bases stayed unmatched. The CDR3 length is 15 residues. This CDR3 reads CASSMTGRANYGYTF. The CDR3 bases are TGTGCCAGTAGTATGACAGGGAGAGCTAACTATGGCTACACCTTC.

This chain connects TRBV28 to TRBJ1-4; TRBD1 might be the D (5 bases). CDR3 length: 13 amino acids. The ends were cut back, 6 bases at V and 8 bases at J, with 13 bases in the middle. Germline V gives CDR1 MDHEN, CDR2 SYDVKM. This CDR3 reads CASSPSQGEKLFF. In DNA form, the CDR3 reads TGTGCCAGCAGCCCATCCCAGGGCGAAAAACTGTTTTTT.

The J gene is TRBJ1-2, the V gene TRBV6-5; TRBD1 matches at 8 bases. CDR3 length equals 15 residues. J gave up 5 bases and V 5 bases, and 10 bases lay outside the gene matches. CDR1 and CDR2 from the germline V gene are MNHEY and SVGAGI. CDR3: CASSLTGQGGYGYTF. In DNA form, the CDR3 reads TGTGCCAGCAGTCTTACAGGACAGGGCGGATATGGCTACACCTTC.

The V gene is TRBV13, the J gene TRBJ2-1; 8 positions agree with TRBD2. The V gene's germline CDR1 is PRHDT and CDR2 FYEKMQ (reference sequence). CDR3 size: 13 residues. V was pared by 1 base and J by 9 bases, with 2 bases of the junction left unmatched. This CDR3 reads CASSLAGGAEQFF. The CDR3 DNA reads as TGTGCCAGCAGCTTAGCCGGGGGGGCTGAGCAGTTCTTC.

CDR3 bases: TGTGCCAGCAGTCCCACAGGGGACGGCACTGAAGCTTTCTTT. It codes for CASSPTGDGTEAFF. The chain uses TRBV6-6 and TRBJ1-1, with TRBD1 matching 7 bases. With 5 bases clipped from V and 4 bases from J, the junction kept 7 bases outside the gene matches. Germline values: CDR1 MNHNY, CDR2 SVGAGI (reference sequence). The CDR3 consists of 14 residues.

DNA of the CDR3: TGTGCCAGCAGCTTAGACCAGGCGAACACCGGGGAGCTGTTTTTT. Encoded protein: CASSLDQANTGELFF. This chain links TRBV7-9 with TRBJ2-2, with D hard to call. This CDR3 has 15 amino acids. Trimming pared 1 base from V and 0 bases from J, leaving 6 bases between. Per germline, CDR1 SEHNR and CDR2 FQNEAQ (reference sequence).

The J gene is TRBJ2-7, the V gene TRBV25-1, with a possible D match to TRBD1 (7 bases). Looked up from germline, CDR1 is MGHDK and CDR2 is SYGVNS. Trimming cost V 2 bases and J 3 bases, with 14 bases left between them. This CDR3 is 15 amino acids long. The CDR3 DNA reads TGTGCCAGCAGTGAAGGGACAGCAGCGGGCTACGAGCAGTACTTC. Its protein is CASSEGTAAGYEQYF.